This is a list of T cell receptor beta chains from one sample in a study of blood T cell repertoires in COVID-19. Here immunoSEQ multiplex PCR was the method, and the copy in TCRdb shows in-frame clones only, minus some. The sample consists of 40,000 to 45,000 clones, over 75% of them appearing once. The sample taken for sequencing was peripheral blood. The receptors shown here come from a human donor in a cohort sampled during active COVID-19. Each CDR3 is given with its conserved first and last residue. Each record gives: J gene, clone size, D gene, V gene, CDR3 protein, CDR3 DNA. A D gene is named only where the DNA matches it firmly. Clone size is stated in some rows and not others, as once, few, many or a class when expanded.

TRBJ2-7 | NA | TRBD1 | TRBV2 | CASKKGGQGASEQYF | TGTGCCAGCAAGAAGGGAGGACAGGGGGCTTCCGAGCAGTACTTC
TRBJ1-2 | NA | NA | TRBV19 | CASSIEFPNYGYTF | TGTGCCAGTAGTATAGAATTCCCGAACTATGGCTACACCTTC
TRBJ1-1 | medium-sized | NA | TRBV30 | CAWGYRAGAAFF | TGTGCCTGGGGTTATCGGGCAGGGGCAGCTTTCTTT
TRBJ1-6 | NA | NA | TRBV19 | CASNLAGVDSPLHF | TGTGCCAGTAACCTCGCAGGGGTGGATTCACCCCTCCACTTT
TRBJ1-5 | NA | TRBD1 | TRBV6-5 | CASSPTGFGQPQHF | TGTGCCAGCAGCCCGACAGGGTTCGGGCAGCCCCAGCATTTT
TRBJ1-2 | NA | NA | TRBV10-3 | CASGENYGYTF | TGTGCCAGCGGGGAGAACTATGGCTACACCTTC
TRBJ2-2 | NA | NA | TRBV12-3/TRBV12-4 | CASSRQIPGELFF | TGTGCCAGCAGTCGACAGATTCCCGGGGAGCTGTTTTTT
TRBJ2-2 | NA | NA | TRBV19 | CASLGVGGELFF | TGTGCCAGCCTTGGTGTCGGCGGGGAGCTGTTTTTT
TRBJ1-5 | NA | NA | TRBV30 | CAWSRVRGGPQHF | TGTGCCTGGAGTAGGGTGAGGGGAGGGCCCCAGCATTTT
TRBJ1-1 | NA | NA | TRBV7-2 | CASSPQMNTEAFF | TGTGCCAGCAGCCCTCAGATGAACACTGAAGCTTTCTTT
TRBJ2-1 | NA | TRBD2 | TRBV10-3 | CAISVGTSGGNEQFF | TGTGCCATCAGTGTAGGGACTAGCGGGGGTAATGAGCAGTTCTTC
TRBJ2-3 | NA | NA | TRBV19 | CASRDRGGSSTDTQYF | TGTGCCAGTAGAGACAGGGGAGGGTCTAGCACAGATACGCAGTATTTT
TRBJ1-1 | once | TRBD1 | TRBV5-4 | CASSPRQGQNTEAFF | TGTGCCAGCAGCCCCCGACAGGGACAGAACACTGAAGCTTTCTTT
TRBJ2-1 | NA | NA | TRBV5-4 | CASSTTDTEQFF | TGTGCCAGCAGCACCACCGACACTGAGCAGTTCTTC
TRBJ2-7 | NA | TRBD2 | TRBV4-2 | CASSSGLAGGATWYEQYF | TGTGCCAGCAGCTCGGGACTAGCGGGGGGTGCTACCTGGTACGAGCAGTACTTC
TRBJ2-3 | NA | TRBD2 | TRBV7-3 | CASSLGSGGNTDTQYF | TGTGCCAGCAGCTTAGGGAGCGGGGGCAACACAGATACGCAGTATTTT
TRBJ2-5 | NA | TRBD2 | TRBV12-5 | CASGLVRRGLAPLDTQYF | TGTGCTAGTGGTTTGGTCCGAAGAGGACTAGCCCCTTTGGATACCCAGTACTTC
TRBJ1-5 | NA | NA | TRBV14 | CARQGNQPQHF | TGTGCCAGGCAGGGAAATCAGCCCCAGCATTTT
TRBJ2-7 | NA | TRBD1 | TRBV2 | CASNRQGAPREQYF | TGTGCCAGCAACCGACAGGGGGCGCCTCGCGAGCAGTACTTC
TRBJ2-7 | NA | NA | TRBV12-1 | CASSFPTGLIALYEQYF | TGTGCCAGCAGCTTTCCCACGGGACTTATAGCCCTATACGAGCAGTACTTC
TRBJ1-5 | NA | NA | TRBV9 | CASSVRRDGSTYERGANQPQHF | TGTGCCAGCAGCGTAAGGCGGGACGGGAGCACTTATGAACGGGGGGCCAATCAGCCCCAGCATTTT
TRBJ1-1 | NA | NA | TRBV6-5 | CASSTRGNTEAFF | TGTGCCAGCAGTACCCGCGGGAACACTGAAGCTTTCTTT
TRBJ2-7 | NA | TRBD1 | TRBV6-5 | CASSKQGLYEQYF | TGTGCCAGCAGTAAACAGGGGCTGTACGAGCAGTACTTC
TRBJ1-1 | NA | TRBD1 | TRBV5-1 | CASSNGQGSTEAFF | TGCGCCAGCAGCAACGGACAGGGGTCCACTGAAGCTTTCTTT
TRBJ1-5 | few | NA | TRBV3-1/TRBV3-2 | CASSPGGRADQPQHF | TGTGCCAGCAGCCCGGGTGGGAGGGCTGATCAGCCCCAGCATTTT
TRBJ2-3 | once | TRBD2 | TRBV5-1 | CASRDPSGGDTQYF | TGCGCCAGCAGGGACCCTAGCGGGGGAGATACGCAGTATTTT